The 13 T cell receptor beta chains below were found in one sample sequenced in a study of T-cell reconstitution after alpha-beta-depleted transplantation in children (dated by TCRdb to the mid-2010s). This specimen's treatment or condition label, per the study, means: allogeneic hematopoietic cell transplantation with graft depleted of TCRalphabeta T cells and CD19 B cells. The protocol used for the library was PCR. The run used an Illumina HiSeq 2500. Molecular barcoding was employed in the preparation of TCR libraries, with unique molecular identifiers being used to normalize TCRbeta repertoire quantification. Through fastp at Q25 and MiXCR, TCRdb rebuilt clones from the public reads, retaining in-frame beta chains. Here each entry gathers all rows of one CDR3 protein and keeps the most common genes and DNA. This sample has around 370,000 distinct CDR3 sequences in its table, and roughly 15% of those were observed once. Approximately 44% of the sample is held by the ten biggest clonotypes.

Sequenced material: PBMCs, mostly from graft donor cells, taken 360 days after TCRalphabeta/CD19-depleted stem cell transplant. The receptors were sampled from a male patient aged 2-10 years who had a stem cell transplant for acute lymphoblastic leukemia, so the T cells may come from the graft donor.

The gene calls are TRBV3-1 and TRBJ2-7; 9 bases agree with TRBD2. V dropped 4 bases and J dropped 2; count of bases not matched to a gene: 6. The CDR3 is made up of 15 amino acids. Germline V CDR1 and CDR2: LGHDT, YNNKEL (reference sequence). In DNA form, the CDR3 reads TGTGCCAGCAGCCCGATAGCGGGAGAACCCTACGAGCAGTACTTC. The encoded protein is CASSPIAGEPYEQYF.

This clonotype was recorded a few times. The rearrangement uses TRBV12-3 or TRBV12-4 and TRBJ1-6; 11 bases match TRBD1. The CDR3 is 17 amino acids. Losses at the gene ends were 3 bases for V and 9 bases for J; bases not matched to a gene: 10. The CDR3 DNA is TGTGCCAGCAGTTTGAGGGGGACGGGACAGGGGGTTTCACCCCTCCACTTT. Protein sequence: CASSLRGTGQGVSPLHF.

The chain has TRBV12-3 or TRBV12-4 and TRBJ2-3; 12 nucleotides line up with TRBD2. J lost 5 bases, V lost 8 bases, and 5 bases had no gene match. The CDR3 runs 14 residues. CDR3: CASGRLAGEDTQYF. CDR3 DNA: TGTGCCAGCGGCCGACTAGCGGGAGAAGATACGCAGTATTTT.

In this sample, this clonotype turned up many times. The chain recombines TRBV19 with TRBJ2-7; D is unresolved. With 9 bases removed from V and 3 bases from J, the gap between germline ends came to 0 bases. The CDR3 spans 8 residues. Germline V CDR1 and CDR2: LNHDA, SQIVND (reference sequence). The CDR3 DNA reads TGTGCCAGCTACGAGCAGTACTTC. Translating it yields CASYEQYF.

A few counts support this clonotype. The chain joins TRBV4-3 to TRBJ2-5; 8 nucleotides line up with TRBD1. There are 16 residues in the CDR3. CDR1 and CDR2 (germline): LGHNA, YSLEER. Trimming at V came to 0 bases and at J to 3 bases, leaving 6 bases not matched to a gene. CDR3 nucleotide sequence: TGCGCCAGCAGCCAAGAGGTCCGGACAGGGAAAGAGACCCAGTACTTC. Its translation: CASSQEVRTGKETQYF.

Only one count was recorded for this clonotype. The V and J genes are TRBV5-1 and TRBJ2-5; 8 bases match TRBD1. Trimming cost V 4 bases and J 4 bases; bases outside gene matches: 12. The CDR3 has 16 amino acids. The germline CDR1 and CDR2 sequences are SGHRS and YFSETQ. This chain's CDR3 is CASSLSIATGGETQYF. CDR3 nucleotides: TGCGCCAGCAGCCTCTCCATCGCAACAGGGGGAGAGACCCAGTACTTC.

The chain is built from TRBV28 and TRBJ2-7, with D possibly being TRBD2 (7 bases). This CDR3 has 14 residues. The germline V and J ends were trimmed by 6 bases and 2 bases, with 14 bases remaining between them. The germline gives CDR1 MDHEN, CDR2 SYDVKM. CDR3 in amino acids: CASSPGRDTYEQYF. CDR3 DNA sequence: TGTGCCAGCAGCCCGGGGAGGGACACCTACGAGCAGTACTTC.

V and J are TRBV20-1 and TRBJ2-7; TRBD2 matches at 7 bases. The CDR3 contains 14 residues. The ends lost 4 bases at V and 0 bases at J; junction bases unmatched: 6. The germline CDR1 and CDR2 sequences are DFQATT and SNEGSKA (reference sequence). CDR3 nucleotide sequence: TGCAGTGCTATAAGCGGGACGAGCTCCTACGAGCAGTACTTC. Amino acids: CSAISGTSSYEQYF.

As regards this clonotype: Being one base from a much bigger clone, this may be a read error. The V and J genes are TRBV29-1 and TRBJ2-7; D not certain. Germline assignment: CDR1 SQVTM and CDR2 ANQGSEA. This CDR3 spans 13 amino acids. V gave up 5 bases and J gave up 7 bases, with 18 bases separating them. The CDR3 nucleotides read TGCAGCGTTATCCGGCTGGCTGCTGGGGAGCAGTACTTC. As protein: CSVIRLAAGEQYF.

The chain employs TRBV27 and TRBJ1-2, with TRBD1 matching 8 bases. CDR1 and CDR2 from the germline V gene are MNHEY and SMNVEV (reference sequence). The CDR3 runs 13 residues. Trimming removed 7 bases from V and 7 bases from J; junction bases left unmatched: 8. CDR3 loop: CASNDRGVGGYTF. CDR3 nucleotides: TGTGCCAGCAATGACAGGGGAGTAGGTGGCTACACCTTC.

The chain carries TRBV10-3 and TRBJ1-5; 10 bases are shared with TRBD1. CDR3 size: 15 residues. With V trimmed by 4 bases and J by 3 bases, 3 bases remained unmatched. Per the germline V gene, CDR1 is ENHRY and CDR2 is SYGVKD. For the CDR3, the DNA is TGTGCCATCAGTGGGGGGACAGGGGACAATCAGCCCCAGCATTTT. Encoded protein: CAISGGTGDNQPQHF.

This clonotype occurred a few times. This chain joins TRBV6-2 or TRBV6-3 and TRBJ2-3; D might be TRBD1 or TRBD2, each matching 5 bases. The ends were cut back, 6 bases at V and 6 bases at J, with 31 bases in the middle. The CDR3 consists of 19 residues. Looked up from germline, CDR1 is MNHEY and CDR2 is SVGEGT. This CDR3 is CASSDTPNGAAPWGDTQYF. CDR3 DNA: TGTGCCAGCAGCGACACCCCGAACGGAGCGGCACCGTGGGGGGATACGCAGTATTTT.

In its sample, this clonotype was seen a few times. CDR3 amino acids: CASSQDSLNTEAFF. CDR3 nucleotides: TGCGCCAGCAGCCAAGACAGTCTGAACACTGAAGCTTTCTTT. The chain employs TRBV4-1 and TRBJ1-1, with unresolved D. In germline, CDR1 is MGHRA, CDR2 YSYEKL. This CDR3 has 14 residues. V shed 0 bases and J shed 0 bases, with 5 bases lying between them.